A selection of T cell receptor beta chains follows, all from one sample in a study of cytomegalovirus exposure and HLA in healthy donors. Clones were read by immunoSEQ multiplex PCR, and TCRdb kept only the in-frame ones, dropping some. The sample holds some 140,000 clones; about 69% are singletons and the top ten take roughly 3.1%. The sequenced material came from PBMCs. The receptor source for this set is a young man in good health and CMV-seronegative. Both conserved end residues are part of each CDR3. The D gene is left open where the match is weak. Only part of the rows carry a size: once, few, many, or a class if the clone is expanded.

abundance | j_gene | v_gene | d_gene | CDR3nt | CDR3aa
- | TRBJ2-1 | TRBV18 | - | TGTGCCAGCTCACCACTTAGTCGCCTATACAATGAGCAGTTCTTC | CASSPLSRLYNEQFF
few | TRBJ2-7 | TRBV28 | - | TGTGCCAGCCGAGACAGGAATACCTACGAGCAGTACTTC | CASRDRNTYEQYF
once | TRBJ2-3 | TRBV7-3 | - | TGTGCCAGCAGCCTCAGGACTACCACGCAGTATTTT | CASSLRTTTQYF
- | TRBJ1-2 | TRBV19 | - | TGTGCCAGTACTCTTCAGCCGTCCCTCGGGAGCTATGGCTACACCTTC | CASTLQPSLGSYGYTF
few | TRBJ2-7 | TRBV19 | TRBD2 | TGTGCCAGTAGTATGGAATCCGGGAGGGCCTCGTACGAGCAGTACTTC | CASSMESGRASYEQYF
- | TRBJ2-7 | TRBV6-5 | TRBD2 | TGTGCCAGCAGCCCTGATAGCGGGAGCTCCTACGAGCAGTACTTC | CASSPDSGSSYEQYF
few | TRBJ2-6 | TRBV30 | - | TGTGCCTGGAGTACCCGACAGTCCAGAAGCTCTGGGGCCAACGTCCTGACTTTC | CAWSTRQSRSSGANVLTF
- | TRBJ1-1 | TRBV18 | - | TGTGCCAGCTCACCAATCAGGGACACTGAAGCTTTCTTT | CASSPIRDTEAFF
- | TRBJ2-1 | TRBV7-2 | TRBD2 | TGTGCCGGGAACCGGGGGGAATGGCGGAATGAGCAGTTCTTC | CAGNRGEWRNEQFF
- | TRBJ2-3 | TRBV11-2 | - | TGTGCCAGCAGCTTAATTTCCCCTAGCACAGATACGCAGTATTTT | CASSLISPSTDTQYF
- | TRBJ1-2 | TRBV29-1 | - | TGCAGCGTTGAATCCAGGGACTATGGCTACACCTTC | CSVESRDYGYTF
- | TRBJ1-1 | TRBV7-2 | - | TGTGCCAGCAGCTTGGACAGAAACACTGAAGCTTTCTTT | CASSLDRNTEAFF
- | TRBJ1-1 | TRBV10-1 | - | TGCGCCAGCAGTGACCCGGGACATTTAAACACTGAAGCTTTCTTT | CASSDPGHLNTEAFF
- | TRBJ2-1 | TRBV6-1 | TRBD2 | TGTGCCAGCAGTCTAGCGGGGAATGAGCAGTTCTTC | CASSLAGNEQFF
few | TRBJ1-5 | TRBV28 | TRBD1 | TGTGCCAGCAGTTTATGGGACAGGGGGGAACAGCCCCAGCATTTT | CASSLWDRGEQPQHF
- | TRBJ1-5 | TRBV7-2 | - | TGTGCCAGCAGCTTTACAGGTAATAGCAATCAGCCCCAGCATTTT | CASSFTGNSNQPQHF
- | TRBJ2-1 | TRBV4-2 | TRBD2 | TGTGCCAGCAGCCAAGATTTGGGACTAGGGAACAATGAGCAGTTCTTC | CASSQDLGLGNNEQFF
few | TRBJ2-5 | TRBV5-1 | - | TGCGCCAGCAGCTTGGGCCGGGAGAGTGGCCAGTACTTC | CASSLGRESGQYF
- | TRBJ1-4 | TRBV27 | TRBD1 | TGTGCCAGCAGTTTAAGGGGGCCTTCTTCCTCTGAAAAACTGTTTTTT | CASSLRGPSSSEKLFF
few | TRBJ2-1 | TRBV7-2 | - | TGTGCCAGCAGCTTAGGACTAGTATGGTACAATGAGCAGTTCTTC | CASSLGLVWYNEQFF
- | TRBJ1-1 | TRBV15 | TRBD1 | TGTGCCACCAGCAGACTCAGAACCGGGACAGGGACTACTGAAGCTTTCTTT | CATSRLRTGTGTTEAFF
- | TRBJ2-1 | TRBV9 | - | TGTGCCAGCAGCGTAGTAAGAGGGCAGTACTACAATGAGCAGTTCTTC | CASSVVRGQYYNEQFF
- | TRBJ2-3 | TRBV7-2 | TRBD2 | TGTGCCAGCAGCCTCCAGCGGGGGGGCCGTTCCGATACGCAGTATTTT | CASSLQRGGRSDTQYF
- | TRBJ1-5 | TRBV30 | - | TGTGCCTGGGGGGGGTTCGGAATTAATCAGCCCCAGCATTTT | CAWGGFGINQPQHF
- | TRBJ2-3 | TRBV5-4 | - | TGTGCCAGCAGCTTGGTGGGGAGCGGATCTAGCACAGATACGCAGTATTTT | CASSLVGSGSSTDTQYF
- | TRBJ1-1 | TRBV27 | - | TGTGCCAGCAGTCCCCGCCCCCACAATGGAGCTTTCTTT | CASSPRPHNGAFF
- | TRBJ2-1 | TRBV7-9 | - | TGTGCCAGCAGCTTTCCCGGTCTGGACTACTCCTACAATGAGCAGTTCTTC | CASSFPGLDYSYNEQFF
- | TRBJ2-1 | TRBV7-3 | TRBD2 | TGTGCCAGCAGCTTAATAGCGGGAGTTAAAAATGAGCAGTTCTTC | CASSLIAGVKNEQFF
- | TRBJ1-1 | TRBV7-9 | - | TGTGCCAGCAGTTCCCAGGACACTGAAGCTTTCTTT | CASSSQDTEAFF
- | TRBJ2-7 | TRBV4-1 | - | TGCGCCAGCAGCCAAGGGACTTCCTACGAGCAGTACTTC | CASSQGTSYEQYF
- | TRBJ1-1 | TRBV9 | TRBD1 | TGTGCCAGCAGCGGACAGGGTGAAGCTTTCTTT | CASSGQGEAFF
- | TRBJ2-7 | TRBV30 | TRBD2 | TGTGCCTGGAGTTTGGGGACTAGCGGGGTTCACTCCTACGAGCAGTACTTC | CAWSLGTSGVHSYEQYF
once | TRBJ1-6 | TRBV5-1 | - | TGCGCCAGCAGCTTGGGTTGGTCACAGGCCCATTCACCCCTCCACTTT | CASSLGWSQAHSPLHF